One and the same sample provided the 24 T cell receptor beta chains below, sequenced in a study of cytomegalovirus exposure and HLA in healthy donors. The data were produced by immunoSEQ multiplex PCR, yet TCRdb's version contains in-frame clones alone and is incomplete. The table records approximately 100,000 clones, over 85% of them present only once. Sequenced input: PBMCs. Receptors originate from a woman aged 30 to 39 in good health and CMV-seropositive.

The chain links TRBV28 to TRBJ1-5, with D unclear. CDR1 is MDHEN, CDR2 SYDVKM, per germline. V was cut by 3 bases and J by 10 bases, with 25 bases left in between. The CDR3 totals 17 residues. In DNA, the CDR3 is TGTGCCAGCAGTTTCCAGATAAATGCGGGGAGCGCAGGACCCCAGCATTTT. Its protein is CASSFQINAGSAGPQHF.

This sequence joins TRBV7-8 and TRBJ2-3, with a weak D call TRBD2 (5 bases). The CDR3 runs to 18 residues. CDR1 and CDR2 from the germline V gene are SGHVS and FQNEAQ. V dropped 1 base and J dropped 5 bases, with 22 bases sitting between them. CDR3 DNA sequence: TGTGCCAGCAGCTTAGTTTGGGGTACCGCGGGCTTCGAAGATACGCAGTATTTT. It codes for CASSLVWGTAGFEDTQYF.

The chain is built from TRBV10-1 and TRBJ2-1, with TRBD2 as a possible D gene (6 bases). This CDR3 is 13 amino acids long. V gave up 6 bases and J gave up 12 bases, with 18 bases separating them. Germline V gives CDR1 WNHNN, CDR2 SYGVQD (reference sequence). Here the CDR3 DNA reads TGCGCCAGCAGCCAGTCCCCGCGGGATGTGCAGTTCTTC. Protein sequence: CASSQSPRDVQFF.

The rearrangement joins TRBV11-3 to TRBJ2-7; TRBD1 aligns across 7 bases. Germline CDR1 and CDR2: SGHNT and YENEEA. Trimming removed 8 bases from V and 3 bases from J; junction bases left unmatched: 16. The CDR3 runs to 16 residues. The DNA for the CDR3 is TGTGCCAGCCTCCTGGACAGGCCGGTTTTACGCTACGAGCAGTACTTC. It is translated as CASLLDRPVLRYEQYF.

The V call is TRBV19, the J call TRBJ1-3; D is uncertain. Trimming took off 0 bases at V and 4 bases at J, with 19 bases between the two ends. The CDR3 loop spans 18 amino acids. Germline V lookup: CDR1 LNHDA, CDR2 SQIVND (reference sequence). The CDR3 bases are TGTGCCAGTAGTATAGATGGAGCAGCCGCCCCCTCCGGAAACACCATATATTTT. Its protein is CASSIDGAAAPSGNTIYF. The full variable domain, in which reference TRBV19 and TRBJ1-3 provide the parts outside the CDR3, is DGGITQSPKYLFRKEGQNVTLSCEQNLNHDAMYWYRQDPGQGLRLIYYSQIVNDFQKGDIAEGYSVSREKKESFPLTVTSAQKNPTAFYLCASSIDGAAAPSGNTIYFGEGSWLTVV.

The V gene is TRBV29-1, the J gene TRBJ2-1, with D maybe TRBD1 (6 bases). The CDR3 extends over 15 amino acids. Germline values: CDR1 SQVTM, CDR2 ANQGSEA. The V end lost 1 base, the J end lost 9 bases, and 19 bases lay between the germline ends. CDR3: CSVEGPGAARGEQFF. CDR3 nucleotides: TGCAGCGTTGAAGGGCCTGGAGCGGCCAGGGGTGAGCAGTTCTTC.

The CDR3, as DNA: TGTGCCAGCAGCCTGCGGGACAGGGGTTACGAGCAGTACTTC. The encoded protein is CASSLRDRGYEQYF. The genes are TRBV13 and TRBJ2-7, with TRBD1 matching 10 bases. This CDR3 is built from 14 residues. Germline lookup yields CDR1 PRHDT and CDR2 FYEKMQ (reference sequence). The V segment lost 5 bases and the J segment 4 bases; nucleotides outside the gene matches: 5.

CDR3: CASSLGPPNEQFF. The CDR3 DNA sequence: TGTGCCAGCAGCTTAGGTCCCCCGAATGAGCAGTTCTTC. The J gene is TRBJ2-1, the V gene TRBV11-3; no reliable D call. Germline CDR1 SGHNT, CDR2 YENEEA. Trimming took off 1 base at V and 7 bases at J, with 8 bases between the two ends. There are 13 residues in the CDR3.

This clone was seen a single time. The CDR3 sequence is CASSLAGTNYGYTF. Written as DNA, the CDR3 is TGCGCCAGCAGCTTGGCAGGGACTAACTATGGCTACACCTTC. V gene TRBV5-1 combines with J gene TRBJ1-2; a weak D match, TRBD1 (5 bases). CDR1 is SGHRS and CDR2 is YFSETQ in the germline V gene. CDR3 size: 14 residues. V was cut by 0 bases and J by 0 bases, with 6 bases left in between. Using reference TRBV5-1 and TRBJ1-2 for the parts outside the CDR3, the full variable domain is KAGVTQTPRYLIKTRGQQVTLSCSPISGHRSVSWYQQTPGQGLQFLFEYFSETQRNKGNFPGRFSGRQFSNSRSEMNVSTLELGDSALYLCASSLAGTNYGYTFGSGTRLTVV.

The gene calls are TRBV7-2 and TRBJ2-3; weak D call: TRBD2 (6 bases). Germline CDR1 and CDR2: SGHTA and FQGNSA. There are 17 residues in the CDR3. V was shortened by 2 bases and J by 6 bases, with 21 bases between the two germline ends. The CDR3 here is CASSLISGGEVVDTQYF. For the CDR3, the DNA is TGTGCCAGCAGCTTAATCTCCGGTGGGGAGGTCGTGGATACGCAGTATTTT. The complete variable domain, with remaining parts taken from reference TRBV7-2 and TRBJ2-3, reads GAGVSQSPSNKVTEKGKDVELRCDPISGHTALYWYRQSLGQGLEFLIYFQGNSAPDKSGLPSDRFSAERTGGSVSTLTIQRTQQEDSAVYLCASSLISGGEVVDTQYFGPGTRLTVL.

This chain connects TRBV11-2 to TRBJ2-1, with TRBD2 matching over 9 bases. Germline V gene lookup returns CDR1 SGHAT and CDR2 FQNNGV. This CDR3 spans 16 amino acids. After removal of 0 bases from V and 4 bases from J, the junction contained 4 bases not matched to a gene. CDR3 DNA sequence: TGTGCCAGCAGCTTAGAGGTGGCGGGAGGGTACAATGAGCAGTTCTTC. Translating it yields CASSLEVAGGYNEQFF.

The chain carries TRBV7-8 and TRBJ2-7; 7 bases line up with TRBD2. This CDR3 is 19 amino acids long. After removal of 0 bases from V and 2 bases from J, the junction contained 16 bases not matched to a gene. Germline V gene lookup returns CDR1 SGHVS and CDR2 FQNEAQ. The CDR3: CASSLALAWGGPITYEQYF. CDR3 bases: TGTGCCAGCAGCTTAGCGCTCGCGTGGGGGGGACCGATAACCTACGAGCAGTACTTC.

This CDR3 is CASSLAPTPVQETQYF. The DNA for the CDR3 is TGTGCCAGCAGCTTAGCGCCGACTCCTGTACAAGAGACCCAGTACTTC. This chain links TRBV7-8 with TRBJ2-5; D gene ambiguous. V was shortened by 0 bases and J by 2 bases, with 13 bases between the two germline ends. The CDR3 is 16 residues long. Germline CDR1 is SGHVS and CDR2 is FQNEAQ.

This clone was recorded only once. The rearrangement uses TRBV7-9 and TRBJ2-1; no clear D. Germline CDR1 and CDR2: SEHNR and FQNEAQ (reference sequence). The CDR3 consists of 14 residues. Trimming took 1 base from V and 4 from J, leaving 8 bases between them. CDR3 sequence reads: CASSLGQTYNEQFF. In DNA form, the CDR3 reads TGTGCCAGCAGCTTAGGTCAGACTTACAATGAGCAGTTCTTC.

This chain joins TRBV6-5 and TRBJ2-7, with TRBD2 as a possible D gene (6 bases). CDR3 size: 13 residues. Per germline, CDR1 MNHEY and CDR2 SVGAGI. CDR3 loop: CARGGKRELEQYF. The CDR3 coding sequence is TGTGCTAGGGGCGGGAAGAGGGAACTCGAGCAGTACTTC.

The chain links TRBV27 to TRBJ2-3; D is undetermined. Germline V lookup: CDR1 MNHEY, CDR2 SMNVEV (reference sequence). V lost 2 bases, J lost 4 bases, and 4 bases lay in between. This CDR3 is 12 amino acids long. The CDR3 nucleotides are TGTGCCAGCAGTTTACCTTCAGATACGCAGTATTTT. Residues: CASSLPSDTQYF.

This chain connects TRBV19 to TRBJ2-2; 7 bases match TRBD1. V was pared by 6 bases and J by 6 bases, with 13 bases of the junction left unmatched. Germline V gene lookup returns CDR1 LNHDA and CDR2 SQIVND (reference sequence). CDR3 length equals 16 residues. The CDR3: CASSRRGGFVAGELFF. For the CDR3, the DNA is TGTGCCAGTAGCCGGAGAGGGGGCTTCGTCGCCGGGGAGCTGTTTTTT.

The rearrangement links TRBV19 to TRBJ2-7; 7 bases fit TRBD1. CDR3 length: 14 amino acids. Germline V gives CDR1 LNHDA, CDR2 SQIVND (reference sequence). V shed 6 bases, J shed 3 bases, and the junction held 8 bases outside the gene matches. The CDR3 DNA reads as TGTGCCAGTAGATCTCCGGGACAGAGCTACGAGCAGTACTTC. It encodes CASRSPGQSYEQYF.

This clone was recorded once. This chain joins TRBV6-5 and TRBJ2-2, with D possibly TRBD2 on 5 matching bases. The CDR3 loop spans 14 amino acids. Germline lookup yields CDR1 MNHEY and CDR2 SVGAGI. Deletions cut 2 bases from V and 4 bases from J, with 8 bases between. The DNA of the CDR3 is TGTGCCAGCAGTTACGGTGAGGGCACCGGGGAGCTGTTTTTT. Translating gives CASSYGEGTGELFF.

The table lists this clone with a count of one. The V call is TRBV5-1, the J call TRBJ2-2, with a possible D match to TRBD2 (6 bases). The CDR3 loop spans 16 amino acids. V lost 0 bases and J 4 bases, leaving 13 bases between the germline ends. Per germline, CDR1 SGHRS and CDR2 YFSETQ. DNA for the CDR3: TGCGCCAGCAGCTTGGGGAGGGGCGTTGGCACCGGGGAGCTGTTTTTT. This translates into CASSLGRGVGTGELFF.

The J gene is TRBJ2-7, the V gene TRBV5-8, with 10 bases fitting TRBD2. Per germline, CDR1 SGHTS and CDR2 YDEGEE. Trimming cost V 0 bases and J 5 bases; bases outside gene matches: 5. The CDR3 runs 15 residues. This CDR3 is CASSLAALAGDEQYF. In DNA form, the CDR3 reads TGTGCCAGCAGCTTGGCCGCTCTAGCGGGAGACGAGCAGTACTTC.

V is TRBV2 and J is TRBJ1-5; perhaps TRBD1 as D (5 bases). The V and J ends lost 7 bases and 6 bases respectively, with 16 bases between them. The CDR3 is 14 residues long. Germline-derived CDR1 and CDR2 are SNHLY and FYNNEI. CDR3 residues: CASTTGQGIQPQHF. The CDR3 DNA follows: TGTGCCAGCACCACAGGCCAAGGCATTCAGCCCCAGCATTTT.

The V call is TRBV18, the J call TRBJ1-4; no clear D gene. Trimming cost V 5 bases and J 7 bases, with 17 bases left between them. The CDR3 extends over 15 amino acids. Germline V gene lookup returns CDR1 KGHSH and CDR2 LQKENI. CDR3 sequence (DNA): TGTGCCAGCTCATATCAGCGACCGGGTCGTGAAAAACTGTTTTTT. Its protein product is CASSYQRPGREKLFF.

V and J are TRBV7-9 and TRBJ2-5; TRBD2 matches at 13 bases. With 2 bases clipped from V and 4 bases from J, the junction kept 10 bases outside the gene matches. This CDR3 has 18 amino acids. The germline CDR1 and CDR2 sequences are SEHNR and FQNEAQ (reference sequence). The CDR3 region is CASSLPTSGRARGETQYF. The DNA for the CDR3 is TGTGCCAGCAGCTTACCTACTAGCGGGAGGGCCAGGGGAGAGACCCAGTACTTC.